The next 15 T cell receptor beta chains were all read from a single sample in a study of human T cells and chemical hapten exposure. Time point reported: patch test 1, 2 weeks after DPC sensitization. Indicated treatment: therapeutic diphenylcyclopropenone sensitization with weekly scalp DPC. TCRdb ran MiXCR on the RACE reads and lists one entry per CDR3 protein. In the table there are some 49,000 distinct CDR3 sequences, less than 10% of which are singletons. The source material was whole blood, sampled in connection with sensitization to the hapten diphenylcyclopropenone (DPC). Source of these receptors: a woman in her fifties or sixties with alopecia areata. Some clones in this sample may be carry-over from other donors' samples.

In this sample, this clonotype turned up a few times. CDR3 loop: CASSLGPGSSYEQYF. The CDR3 DNA sequence: TGTGCCAGCAGCTTAGGGCCAGGGAGCTCCTACGAGCAGTACTTC. The chain uses TRBV11-3 and TRBJ2-7, with D possibly called TRBD1 or TRBD2 (5 bases each). Deletions cut 1 base from V and 0 bases from J, with 10 bases between. This CDR3 comprises 15 residues. Per the germline V gene, CDR1 is SGHNT and CDR2 is YENEEA. Looking up the rest from reference TRBV11-3 and TRBJ2-7 gives the full variable domain: EAGVVQSPRYKIIEKKQPVAFWCNPISGHNTLYWYLQNLGQGPELLIRYENEEAVDDSQLPKDRFSAERLKGVDSTLKIQPAELGDSAVYLCASSLGPGSSYEQYFGPGTRLTVT.

The chain has TRBV20-1 and TRBJ2-1, with TRBD2 matching over 11 bases. The CDR3 loop spans 17 amino acids. J gave up 6 bases and V 1 base, and 11 bases lay outside the gene matches. Germline CDR1 and CDR2: DFQATT and SNEGSKA (reference sequence). CDR3 bases: TGCAGTGCTAGAGGGCTAGCGGGAGGAGCCCTCGGCAATGAGCAGTTCTTC. Protein sequence: CSARGLAGGALGNEQFF.

Of note for this clonotype: Just one base apart from a much larger clone, this may be a read error. Without the conserved terminal phenylalanine or tryptophan, this CDR3 likely stems from a read error. V and J are TRBV12-3 or TRBV12-4 and TRBJ1-6; D uncertain. The V gene lost 2 bases and the J gene lost 13 bases, with 12 bases spanning the gap. CDR3 size: 13 residues. CDR3 nucleotide sequence: TGTGCCAGCAGTTTACTTAGGGAAGGCCCCCTCCACCTT. Translating gives CASSLLREGPLHL.

This clonotype was recorded at least ten times. The V and J genes are TRBV20-1 and TRBJ2-7, with D hard to call. V lost 3 bases to trimming and J lost 2 bases, with 11 bases between them. CDR1 is DFQATT, CDR2 SNEGSKA, per germline (reference sequence). This CDR3 spans 13 amino acids. CDR3: CSASGSRTYEQYF. The DNA for the CDR3 is TGCAGTGCTAGCGGGTCCAGGACCTACGAGCAGTACTTC.

This clonotype was seen ten or more times. The chain has TRBV28 and TRBJ2-1; no firm D call. Trimming stripped 6 bases from V and 6 bases from J, with 6 bases between. This CDR3 region has 11 residues. Germline assignment: CDR1 MDHEN and CDR2 SYDVKM. CDR3 sequence: CASRRFNEQFF. In DNA, the CDR3 is TGTGCCAGCAGGAGGTTCAATGAGCAGTTCTTC.

This clonotype showed up just a few times. The chain recombines TRBV20-1 with TRBJ2-3; D gene ambiguous. CDR1 and CDR2 from the germline V gene are DFQATT and SNEGSKA (reference sequence). The V end was cut by 0 bases, the J end by 0 bases, with 10 bases between. The CDR3 totals 15 residues. DNA of the CDR3: TGCAGTGCTAGAGAGGCCCAGCTTAGCACAGATACGCAGTATTTT. The encoded protein is CSAREAQLSTDTQYF.

This clonotype has at least ten counts. This chain uses TRBV28 with TRBJ2-3; TRBD2 matches at 7 bases. Germline-derived CDR1 and CDR2 are MDHEN and SYDVKM. Trimming at V came to 6 bases and at J to 6 bases, leaving 12 bases not matched to a gene. The CDR3 spans 15 residues. The CDR3 is CASSPGTTTRDTQYF. The CDR3, as DNA: TGTGCCAGCAGCCCGGGGACTACAACTCGCGATACGCAGTATTTT.

This clonotype has ten or more counts. The chain carries TRBV5-1 and TRBJ2-7, with D tentatively TRBD1 or TRBD2 (5 bases each). The CDR3 has 14 amino acids. V lost 4 bases to trimming and J lost 3 bases, with 14 bases between them. Germline V gene lookup returns CDR1 SGHRS and CDR2 YFSETQ. The CDR3 DNA sequence: TGCGCCAGCAGCGGGACCTCCGCGGTCTACGAGCAGTACTTC. Protein: CASSGTSAVYEQYF.

This clonotype occurred many times. This chain connects TRBV27 to TRBJ1-5; D not certain. Per germline, CDR1 MNHEY and CDR2 SMNVEV (reference sequence). Trimming removed 5 bases from V and 6 bases from J, with 14 bases in between. The CDR3 has 14 amino acids. The CDR3 nucleotides read TGTGCCAGCAGTCTAACGGGTCGATTTCAGCCCCAGCATTTT. As protein: CASSLTGRFQPQHF.

This clonotype was seen at least ten times. The chain couples TRBV18 to TRBJ1-2, with 9 bases fitting TRBD1. CDR1 and CDR2 (germline): KGHSH, LQKENI. The ends lost 3 bases at V and 7 bases at J; junction bases unmatched: 21. The CDR3 runs 19 residues. The chain's CDR3 is CASSPTQQITGGVIGGYTF. In DNA, the CDR3 is TGTGCCAGCTCACCCACGCAACAAATCACAGGGGGCGTTATAGGTGGCTACACCTTC.

The chain uses TRBV20-1 and TRBJ1-1; TRBD1 is a possible D gene (6 bases). V was cut by 4 bases and J by 6 bases, with 9 bases left in between. The CDR3 consists of 11 residues. Germline lookup yields CDR1 DFQATT and CDR2 SNEGSKA (reference sequence). Written as DNA, the CDR3 is TGCAGTGCTATTAGACAGGCTGAAGCTTTCTTT. Its translation: CSAIRQAEAFF.

This clonotype was recorded many times. The V call is TRBV6-4, the J call TRBJ1-1, with a tentative D call TRBD1 (6 bases). This CDR3 has 12 residues. V was cut by 7 bases and J by 11 bases, with 17 bases left in between. In germline, CDR1 is MRHNA, CDR2 SNTAGT. This CDR3 is CASTTGSGVAFF. The DNA of the CDR3 is TGTGCCAGCACAACAGGGTCCGGCGTCGCTTTCTTT.

This clonotype was counted many times. For the CDR3, the DNA is TGTGCCAGCTCACCCGGGACAGACTATGGCTACACCTTC. Translation gives CASSPGTDYGYTF. The chain couples TRBV18 to TRBJ1-2, with TRBD1 identical over 7 bases. Trimming took 3 bases from V and 3 from J; bases not matched to a gene: 1. The CDR3 extends over 13 amino acids. Per germline, CDR1 KGHSH and CDR2 LQKENI.

Many counts were recorded for this clonotype. The V and J genes are TRBV5-1 and TRBJ1-2, with TRBD1 matching 9 bases. V lost 2 bases, J lost 3 bases, and 5 bases stayed unmatched. This CDR3 comprises 15 residues. CDR1 and CDR2 from the germline V gene are SGHRS and YFSETQ. In DNA form, the CDR3 reads TGCGCCAGCAGCTTCGGACAGGGGAAGGACTATGGCTACACCTTC. Its protein product is CASSFGQGKDYGYTF.

This clonotype was recorded at least ten times. V gene TRBV20-1 combines with J gene TRBJ2-7; either TRBD1 or TRBD2 may supply D (5 bases each). With 0 bases removed from V and 1 base from J, the gap between germline ends came to 10 bases. The germline V gene has CDR1 DFQATT and CDR2 SNEGSKA (reference sequence). CDR3 size: 14 residues. CDR3 in DNA: TGCAGTGCTAGAGATAACGGGGCTTCCTACGAGCAGTACTTC. Encoded protein: CSARDNGASYEQYF.